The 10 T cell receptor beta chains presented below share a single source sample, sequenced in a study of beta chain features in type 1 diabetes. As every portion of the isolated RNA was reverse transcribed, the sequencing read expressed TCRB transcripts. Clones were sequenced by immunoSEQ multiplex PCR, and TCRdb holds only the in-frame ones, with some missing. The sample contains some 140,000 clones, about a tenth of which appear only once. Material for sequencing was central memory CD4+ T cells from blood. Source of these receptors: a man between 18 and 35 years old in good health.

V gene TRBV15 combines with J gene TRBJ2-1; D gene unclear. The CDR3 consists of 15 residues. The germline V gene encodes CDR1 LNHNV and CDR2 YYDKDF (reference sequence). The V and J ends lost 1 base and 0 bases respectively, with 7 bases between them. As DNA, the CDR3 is TGTGCCACCAGCAGAGTTACGAGCTCCTACAATGAGCAGTTCTTC. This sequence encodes CATSRVTSSYNEQFF.

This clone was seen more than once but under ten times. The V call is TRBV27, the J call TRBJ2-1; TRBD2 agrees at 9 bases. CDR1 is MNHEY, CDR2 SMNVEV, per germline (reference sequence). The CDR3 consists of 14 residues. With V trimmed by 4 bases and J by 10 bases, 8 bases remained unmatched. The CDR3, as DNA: TGTGCCAGCAGTTCCAGGCGGGGGGGCCGGGAGCAGTTCTTC. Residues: CASSSRRGGREQFF.

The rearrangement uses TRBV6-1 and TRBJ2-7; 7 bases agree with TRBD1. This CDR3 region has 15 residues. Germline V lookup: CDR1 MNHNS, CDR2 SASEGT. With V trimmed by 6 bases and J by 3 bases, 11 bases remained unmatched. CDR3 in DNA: TGTGCCAGCAGCCGGGACAGTTCGAGACTCTACGAGCAGTACTTC. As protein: CASSRDSSRLYEQYF.

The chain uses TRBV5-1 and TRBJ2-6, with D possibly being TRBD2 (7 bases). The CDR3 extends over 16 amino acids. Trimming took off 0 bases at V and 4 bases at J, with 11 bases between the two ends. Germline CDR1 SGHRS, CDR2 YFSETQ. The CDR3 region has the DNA TGCGCCAGCAGCTTGGGCGGGGGCCTGGGGGCCAACGTCCTGACTTTC. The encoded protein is CASSLGGGLGANVLTF. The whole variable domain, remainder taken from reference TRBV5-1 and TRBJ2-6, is KAGVTQTPRYLIKTRGQQVTLSCSPISGHRSVSWYQQTPGQGLQFLFEYFSETQRNKGNFPGRFSGRQFSNSRSEMNVSTLELGDSALYLCASSLGGGLGANVLTFGAGSRLTVL.

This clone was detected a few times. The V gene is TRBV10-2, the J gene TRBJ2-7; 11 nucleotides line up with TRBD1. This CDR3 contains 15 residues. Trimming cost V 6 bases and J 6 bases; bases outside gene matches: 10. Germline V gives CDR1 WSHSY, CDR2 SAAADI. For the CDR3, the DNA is TGCGCCAGCAGATCAACCGGGACAGGGGGTTCCGAGCAGTACTTC. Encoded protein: CASRSTGTGGSEQYF.

The CDR3 DNA sequence: TGTGCCACCGCAGGGCCCGGCACAGATACGCAGTATTTT. Translation: CATAGPGTDTQYF. The chain joins TRBV6-6 to TRBJ2-3; weak D call: TRBD1 (5 bases). The CDR3 loop spans 13 amino acids. Trimming pared 10 bases from V and 1 base from J, leaving 12 bases between. The germline V gene encodes CDR1 MNHNY and CDR2 SVGAGI (reference sequence).

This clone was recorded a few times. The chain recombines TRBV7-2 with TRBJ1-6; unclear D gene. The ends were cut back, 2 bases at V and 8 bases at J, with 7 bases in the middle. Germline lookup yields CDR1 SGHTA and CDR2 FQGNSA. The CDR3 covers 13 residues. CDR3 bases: TGTGCCAGCAGCTTAATGCGGGATTCACCCCTCCACTTT. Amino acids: CASSLMRDSPLHF.

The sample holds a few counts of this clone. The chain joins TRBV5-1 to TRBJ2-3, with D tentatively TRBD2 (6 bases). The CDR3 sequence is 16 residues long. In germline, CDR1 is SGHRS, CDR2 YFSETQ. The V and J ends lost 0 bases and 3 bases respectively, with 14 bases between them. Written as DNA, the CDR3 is TGCGCCAGCAGCTTGGCGGCGGGGATGGGGACAGATACGCAGTATTTT. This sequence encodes CASSLAAGMGTDTQYF.

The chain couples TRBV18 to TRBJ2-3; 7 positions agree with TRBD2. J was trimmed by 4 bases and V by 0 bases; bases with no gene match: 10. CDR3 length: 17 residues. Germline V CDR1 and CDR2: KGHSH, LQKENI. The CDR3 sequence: CASSPPASGGGADTQYF. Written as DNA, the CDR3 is TGTGCCAGCTCACCACCGGCTAGCGGTGGGGGGGCAGATACGCAGTATTTT.

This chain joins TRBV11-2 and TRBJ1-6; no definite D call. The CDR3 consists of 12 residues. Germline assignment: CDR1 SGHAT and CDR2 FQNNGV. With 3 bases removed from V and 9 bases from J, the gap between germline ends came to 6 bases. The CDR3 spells CASSFGFSPLHF. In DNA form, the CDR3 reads TGTGCCAGCAGCTTCGGGTTTTCACCCCTCCACTTT. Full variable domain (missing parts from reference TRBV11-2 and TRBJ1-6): EAGVAQSPRYKIIEKRQSVAFWCNPISGHATLYWYQQILGQGPKLLIQFQNNGVVDDSQLPKDRFSAERLKGVDSTLKIQPAKLEDSAVYLCASSFGFSPLHFGNGTRLTVT.